This T cell receptor beta chain was observed in a study of blood T cell repertoires in COVID-19. For the study at large: The United States, Italy and Spain supplied acute and convalescent COVID-19 samples. In each case, the material was cDNA or gDNA derived from T cells, B-cell-depleted T cells, or PBMCs.

The CDR3 runs 15 residues. V lost 4 bases and J 0 bases, leaving 12 bases between the germline ends. CDR1 is MNHEY, CDR2 SVGAGI, per germline. Source study methods: Quantification of nucleated cells was approximated via reference gene primer amplification. Here immunoSEQ multiplex PCR was the method, and the copy in TCRdb shows in-frame clones only, minus some. The V and J calls and clone size were taken over from that table, and D and trimming were inferred from the DNA. The table includes approximately 220,000 clones, roughly 84% detected once. This clonotype originated in a woman aged 30 to 39 who had recovered from COVID-19. The sequenced material came from peripheral blood. This chain links TRBV6-5 with TRBJ2-5; D is perhaps TRBD2 (5 bases). For the CDR3, the DNA is TGTGCCAGCAGTTCCCTCCTCGGGGACCAAGAGACCCAGTACTTC. As protein: CASSSLLGDQETQYF.